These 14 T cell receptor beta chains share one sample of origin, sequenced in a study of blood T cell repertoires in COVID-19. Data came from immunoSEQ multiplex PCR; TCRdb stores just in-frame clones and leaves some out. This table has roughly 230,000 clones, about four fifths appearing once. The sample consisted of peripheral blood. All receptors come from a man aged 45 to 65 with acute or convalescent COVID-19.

CDR3 coding DNA: TGTGCCAGCAGCAAAGCCCCGGGTGACCTCGGAAACACCATATATTTT. It codes for CASSKAPGDLGNTIYF. The chain is built from TRBV21-1 and TRBJ1-3. TRBV21-1 is recorded as a pseudogene. The CDR3 is 16 amino acids.

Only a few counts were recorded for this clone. CDR3 in amino acids: CASSFSGSYEQYF. The CDR3 region has the DNA TGTGCCAGTAGCTTTTCCGGTTCCTACGAGCAGTACTTC. The chain is built from TRBV19 and TRBJ2-7; unclear D gene. The ends were cut back, 6 bases at V and 1 base at J, with 10 bases in the middle. CDR3 length: 13 residues. Germline assignment: CDR1 LNHDA and CDR2 SQIVND (reference sequence).

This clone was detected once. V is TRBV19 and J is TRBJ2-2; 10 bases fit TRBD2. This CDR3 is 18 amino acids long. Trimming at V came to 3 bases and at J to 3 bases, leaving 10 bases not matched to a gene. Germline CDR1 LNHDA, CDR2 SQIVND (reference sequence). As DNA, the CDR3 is TGTGCCAGTAGTATTGGGCTAGCGGGAGCTCGGGACACCGGGGAGCTGTTTTTT. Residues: CASSIGLAGARDTGELFF.

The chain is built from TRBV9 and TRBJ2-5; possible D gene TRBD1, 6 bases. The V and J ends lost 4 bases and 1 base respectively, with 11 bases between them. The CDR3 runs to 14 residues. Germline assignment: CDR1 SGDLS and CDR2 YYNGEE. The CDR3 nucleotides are TGTGCCAGCAGCATTACAGGGCGCCAAGAGACCCAGTACTTC. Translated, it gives CASSITGRQETQYF.

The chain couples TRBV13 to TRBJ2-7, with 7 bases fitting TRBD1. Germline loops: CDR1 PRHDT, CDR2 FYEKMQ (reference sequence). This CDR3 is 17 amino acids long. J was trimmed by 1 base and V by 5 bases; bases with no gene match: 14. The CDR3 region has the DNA TGTGCCAGCAGCAGAAGGGACAGAGTCTTTACGTCCTACGAGCAGTACTTC. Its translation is CASSRRDRVFTSYEQYF.

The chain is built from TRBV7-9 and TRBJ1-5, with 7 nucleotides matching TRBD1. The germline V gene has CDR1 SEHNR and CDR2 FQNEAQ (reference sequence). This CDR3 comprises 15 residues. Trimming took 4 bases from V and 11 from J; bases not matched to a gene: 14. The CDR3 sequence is CASSSSRQGEQAQHF. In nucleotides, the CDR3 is TGTGCCAGCAGCTCCTCCCGACAGGGTGAGCAAGCCCAGCATTTT. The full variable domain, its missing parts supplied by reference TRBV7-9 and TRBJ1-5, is DTGVSQNPRHKITKRGQNVTFRCDPISEHNRLYWYRQTLGQGPEFLTYFQNEAQLEKSRLLSDRFSAERPKGSFSTLEIQRTEQGDSAMYLCASSSSRQGEQAQHFGDGTRLSIL.

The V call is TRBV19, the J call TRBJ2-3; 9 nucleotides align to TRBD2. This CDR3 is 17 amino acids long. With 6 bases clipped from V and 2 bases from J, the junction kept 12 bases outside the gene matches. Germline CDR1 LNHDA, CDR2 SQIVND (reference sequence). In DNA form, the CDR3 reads TGTGCCAGTAGACCTTATCTAGCGGGGACGAACACAGATACGCAGTATTTT. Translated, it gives CASRPYLAGTNTDTQYF.

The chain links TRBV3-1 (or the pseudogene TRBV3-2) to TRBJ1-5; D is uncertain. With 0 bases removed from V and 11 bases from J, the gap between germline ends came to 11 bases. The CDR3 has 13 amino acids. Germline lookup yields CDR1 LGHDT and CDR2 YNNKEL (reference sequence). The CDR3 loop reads CASSQDRVTTQHF. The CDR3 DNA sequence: TGTGCCAGCAGCCAAGACCGAGTGACAACCCAGCATTTT.

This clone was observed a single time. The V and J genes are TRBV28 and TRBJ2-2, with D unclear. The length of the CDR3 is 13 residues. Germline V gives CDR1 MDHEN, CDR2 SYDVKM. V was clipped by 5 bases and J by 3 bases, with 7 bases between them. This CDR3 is CASSRGYTGELFF. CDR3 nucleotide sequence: TGTGCCAGCAGTCGCGGATACACCGGGGAGCTGTTTTTT.

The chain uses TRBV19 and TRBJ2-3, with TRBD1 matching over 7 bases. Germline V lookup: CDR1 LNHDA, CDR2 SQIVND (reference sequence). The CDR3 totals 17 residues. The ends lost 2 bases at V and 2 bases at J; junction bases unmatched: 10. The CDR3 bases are TGTGCCAGTAGTATACTCCCGACAGGGACCTCCACAGATACGCAGTATTTT. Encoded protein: CASSILPTGTSTDTQYF.

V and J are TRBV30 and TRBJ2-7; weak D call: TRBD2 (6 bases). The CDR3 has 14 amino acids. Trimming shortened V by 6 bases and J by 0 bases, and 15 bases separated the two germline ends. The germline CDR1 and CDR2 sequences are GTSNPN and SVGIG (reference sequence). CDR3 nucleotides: TGTGCCTGCGAAGCGGGCGGGAACTCCTACGAGCAGTACTTC. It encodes CACEAGGNSYEQYF. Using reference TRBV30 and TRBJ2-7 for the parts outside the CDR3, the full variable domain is SQTIHQWPATLVQPVGSPLSLECTVEGTSNPNLYWYRQAAGRGLQLLFYSVGIGQISSEVPQNLSASRPQDRQFILSSKKLLLSDSGFYLCACEAGGNSYEQYFGPGTRLTVT.

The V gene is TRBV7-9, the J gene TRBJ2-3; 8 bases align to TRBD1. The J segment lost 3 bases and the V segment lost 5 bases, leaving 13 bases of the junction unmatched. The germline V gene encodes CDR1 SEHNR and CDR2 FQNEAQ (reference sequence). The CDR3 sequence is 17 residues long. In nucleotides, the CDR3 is TGTGCCAGCAGCCCCGCCGACCAGGGGGCGAAGACAGATACGCAGTATTTT. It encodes CASSPADQGAKTDTQYF.

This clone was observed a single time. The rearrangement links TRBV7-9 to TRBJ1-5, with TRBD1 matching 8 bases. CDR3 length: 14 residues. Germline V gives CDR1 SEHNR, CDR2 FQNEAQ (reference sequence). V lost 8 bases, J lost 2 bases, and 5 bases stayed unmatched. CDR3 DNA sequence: TGTGCCAGCTCTCAGGGGGCTGGCAATCAGCCCCAGCATTTT. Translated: CASSQGAGNQPQHF. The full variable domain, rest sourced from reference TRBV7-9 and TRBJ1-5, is DTGVSQNPRHKITKRGQNVTFRCDPISEHNRLYWYRQTLGQGPEFLTYFQNEAQLEKSRLLSDRFSAERPKGSFSTLEIQRTEQGDSAMYLCASSQGAGNQPQHFGDGTRLSIL.

The DNA for the CDR3 is TGCGCCAGCAGCTCGACACGACAGGGGGCCTACGAGCAGTACTTC. This gives the protein CASSSTRQGAYEQYF. This chain connects TRBV5-1 to TRBJ2-7; 9 bases are shared with TRBD1. Trimming at V came to 3 bases and at J to 2 bases, leaving 6 bases not matched to a gene. The CDR3 extends over 15 amino acids. CDR1 SGHRS and CDR2 YFSETQ come from the germline V gene.